Listed here are 22 T cell receptor beta chains from one sample, sequenced in a study of human T cells and chemical hapten exposure. One entry per CDR3 protein results from TCRdb running MiXCR on the RACE reads. The table shows about 380,000 distinct CDR3 sequences, with roughly 4.6% occurring only once. Time point described: pre-sensitization, week 0. The treatment: therapeutic diphenylcyclopropenone sensitization with weekly scalp DPC. Sequenced here: whole blood, sampled in connection with sensitization to the hapten diphenylcyclopropenone (DPC). Every receptor here comes from a woman between 45 and 65 years old with alopecia areata. Some clones in this sample may be carry-over from other donors' samples.

The J gene is TRBJ1-5, the V gene TRBV6-6; no definite D call. CDR1 and CDR2 (germline): MNHNY, SVGAGI (reference sequence). The CDR3 consists of 12 residues. V shed 5 bases and J shed 4 bases, with 6 bases lying between them. CDR3 protein: CASSTRNQPQHF. CDR3 nucleotides: TGTGCCAGCAGTACCAGAAATCAGCCCCAGCATTTT.

In this sample, this clonotype turned up a few times. The rearrangement uses TRBV7-8 and TRBJ1-1; D is uncertain. Germline V gives CDR1 SGHVS, CDR2 FQNEAQ. Trimming took 5 bases from V and 3 from J, leaving 19 bases between them. The CDR3 is 16 amino acids. CDR3 DNA: TGTGCCAGCAGCCCTAATCCAGGCAGGAGATACACTGAAGCTTTCTTT. As protein: CASSPNPGRRYTEAFF.

In its sample, this clonotype was seen a few times. V usage is TRBV10-3 and J usage is TRBJ1-1; D is possibly TRBD1 (5 bases). The CDR3 sequence is 13 residues long. Trimming removed 6 bases from V and 3 bases from J, with 11 bases in between. The germline V gene encodes CDR1 ENHRY and CDR2 SYGVKD. The CDR3 coding sequence is TGTGCCATCAGGGGGGGGGAAGACACTGAAGCTTTCTTT. Translation gives CAIRGGEDTEAFF.

V is TRBV5-6 and J is TRBJ2-3, with D unclear. The V end was cut by 0 bases, the J end by 0 bases, with 5 bases between. The CDR3 extends over 14 amino acids. The germline gives CDR1 SGHDT, CDR2 YYEEEE. The CDR3 is CASSLVPSTDTQYF. The CDR3 region has the DNA TGTGCCAGCAGCTTGGTTCCCAGCACAGATACGCAGTATTTT.

This clonotype was picked up many times. The CDR3 sequence: CASSKPVGTDTQYF. CDR3 coding DNA: TGTGCCAGCAGTAAACCAGTCGGCACAGATACGCAGTATTTT. The chain combines TRBV12-3 or TRBV12-4 with TRBJ2-3; D unresolved. The CDR3 has 14 amino acids. Trimming removed 5 bases at V and 1 base at J, with 10 bases between.

The sample holds a few counts of this clonotype. V and J are TRBV5-1 and TRBJ1-1; TRBD1 might be the D (5 bases). V lost 2 bases and J 0 bases, leaving 11 bases between the germline ends. Germline V gene data show CDR1 as SGHRS and CDR2 as YFSETQ. This CDR3 has 15 residues. CDR3 residues: CASSFGAVMNTEAFF. The CDR3 DNA reads TGCGCCAGCAGCTTTGGGGCGGTGATGAACACTGAAGCTTTCTTT.

The chain recombines TRBV6-5 with TRBJ1-1; 8 bases are shared with TRBD1. V lost 2 bases and J lost 5; bases outside the gene matches: 19. The CDR3 runs 19 residues. The germline CDR1 and CDR2 sequences are MNHEY and SVGAGI. CDR3: CASSYLLPPLQGAPTEAFF. CDR3 bases: TGTGCCAGCAGTTACCTTCTACCACCCCTTCAGGGGGCGCCTACTGAAGCTTTCTTT.

J is TRBJ2-2 and V is TRBV4-1, with 8 bases fitting TRBD1. V gave up 0 bases and J gave up 6 bases; unmatched junction bases: 6. This CDR3 is 16 amino acids long. Per the germline V gene, CDR1 is MGHRA and CDR2 is YSYEKL. CDR3 in amino acids: CASSQDPQGAAGELFF. The CDR3 coding sequence is TGCGCCAGCAGCCAAGATCCGCAGGGGGCCGCCGGGGAGCTGTTTTTT.

This clonotype was seen at least ten times. V usage is TRBV27 and J usage is TRBJ2-7, with TRBD2 identical over 8 bases. This CDR3 contains 17 residues. V lost 6 bases to trimming and J lost 3 bases; unmatched junction nucleotides: 16. The germline V gene has CDR1 MNHEY and CDR2 SMNVEV (reference sequence). As DNA, the CDR3 is TGTGCCAGCAGCTCTGACCGGCCCAGGACTAGCTACTACGAGCAGTACTTC. It specifies CASSSDRPRTSYYEQYF.

Many counts were recorded for this clonotype. The rearrangement joins TRBV7-9 to TRBJ1-5, with no clear D. The CDR3 sequence is 13 residues long. Germline V gene sequence: CDR1 SEHNR, CDR2 FQNEAQ (reference sequence). With 10 bases removed from V and 2 bases from J, the gap between germline ends came to 12 bases. CDR3 DNA: TGTGCCACCGGAGATTTCGGCAATCAGCCCCAGCATTTT. Encoded protein: CATGDFGNQPQHF.

This clonotype was counted many times. Written as DNA, the CDR3 is TGTGCCAGCAGCCAAGATTTGTGGGCAGGGTCTGCCTACACCTTC. As protein: CASSQDLWAGSAYTF. This chain joins TRBV14 and TRBJ1-2; D may be TRBD1 (5 bases). From germline, CDR1 is SGHDN and CDR2 FVKESK. V lost 0 bases to trimming and J lost 10 bases, with 18 bases between them. This CDR3 is 15 amino acids long.

This clonotype was observed many times. The chain joins TRBV11-2 to TRBJ2-6; 8 bases are shared with TRBD1. Germline loops: CDR1 SGHAT, CDR2 FQNNGV. V dropped 6 bases and J dropped 4; count of bases not matched to a gene: 5. The CDR3 length is 15 residues. The CDR3 here is CASRPTGVGANVLTF. The DNA for the CDR3 is TGTGCCAGCAGGCCGACAGGGGTCGGGGCCAACGTCCTGACTTTC.

This clonotype was observed at least ten times. The genes are TRBV7-9 and TRBJ2-7; 12 bases align to TRBD2. The CDR3 totals 15 residues. Looked up from germline, CDR1 is SEHNR and CDR2 is FQNEAQ (reference sequence). V dropped 3 bases and J dropped 3; count of bases not matched to a gene: 3. CDR3 residues: CASSFLAGGNYEQYF. In DNA form, the CDR3 reads TGTGCCAGCAGCTTTCTAGCGGGAGGGAACTACGAGCAGTACTTC.

J is TRBJ2-1 and V is TRBV6-1; D perhaps matches TRBD1 (6 bases). The germline CDR1 and CDR2 sequences are MNHNS and SASEGT. V was cut by 3 bases and J by 7 bases, with 19 bases left in between. The CDR3 is 16 residues long. The CDR3, as DNA: TGTGCCAGCAGTGAGGGCCTCAGGGGCTCGGGGAATGAGCAGTTCTTC. Translation: CASSEGLRGSGNEQFF.

V and J are TRBV3-1 and TRBJ1-2; 7 bases are shared with TRBD1. The CDR3 runs to 15 residues. J was trimmed by 3 bases and V by 3 bases; bases with no gene match: 7. Germline V gene lookup returns CDR1 LGHDT and CDR2 YNNKEL (reference sequence). Written as DNA, the CDR3 is TGTGCCAGCAGCCAGAACAGGGGAGTTGACTATGGCTACACCTTC. This translates into CASSQNRGVDYGYTF.

This clonotype was counted many times. The chain links TRBV6-2 or TRBV6-3 to TRBJ2-1, with unresolved D. CDR3 length: 13 residues. V lost 0 bases and J 9 bases, leaving 9 bases between the germline ends. Germline V CDR1 and CDR2: MNHEY, SVGEGT. CDR3 sequence: CASSYSKFGEQFF. Written as DNA, the CDR3 is TGTGCCAGCAGTTACTCGAAGTTCGGTGAGCAGTTCTTC.

V usage is TRBV30 and J usage is TRBJ1-1; D is uncertain. Per the germline V gene, CDR1 is GTSNPN and CDR2 is SVGIG (reference sequence). V lost 2 bases and J 8 bases, leaving 6 bases between the germline ends. The length of the CDR3 is 10 residues. CDR3 nucleotides: TGTGCCTGGAGTCCTCCCGAAGCTTTCTTT. It yields the protein CAWSPPEAFF.

The chain combines TRBV13 with TRBJ2-1; 10 bases agree with TRBD2. The CDR3 extends over 17 amino acids. CDR1 and CDR2 (germline): PRHDT, FYEKMQ (reference sequence). V lost 7 bases and J lost 8; bases outside the gene matches: 17. The CDR3 DNA sequence: TGTGCCAGCATGCAGTCTCCGGGACTAGCGAGAGGGGATGAGCAGTTCTTC. This gives the protein CASMQSPGLARGDEQFF.

This clonotype was counted many times. The chain has TRBV29-1 and TRBJ1-1, with D perhaps matching TRBD1 (5 bases). The CDR3 extends over 12 amino acids. V was clipped by 0 bases and J by 10 bases, with 12 bases between them. Germline loops: CDR1 SQVTM, CDR2 ANQGSEA. Here the CDR3 DNA reads TGCAGCGTTGAAGAATCCGGGGCTGGAGCTTTCTTT. Translating gives CSVEESGAGAFF.

The J gene is TRBJ2-6, the V gene TRBV19; D gene ambiguous. Trimming removed 5 bases from V and 1 base from J, with 12 bases in between. The CDR3 is made up of 16 amino acids. Germline V lookup: CDR1 LNHDA, CDR2 SQIVND (reference sequence). In DNA form, the CDR3 reads TGTGCCAGTAGTTCCCTTCGGGCATCTGGGGCCAACGTCCTGACTTTC. This sequence encodes CASSSLRASGANVLTF.

This clonotype turned up a few times. The V and J genes are TRBV7-8 and TRBJ1-6, with TRBD1 matching 10 bases. CDR1 is SGHVS and CDR2 is FQNEAQ in the germline V gene. J was trimmed by 9 bases and V by 5 bases; bases with no gene match: 7. This CDR3 spans 15 amino acids. CDR3 nucleotide sequence: TGTGCCAGCAGCCCTGACAGGGGGCGGGGTTCACCCCTCCACTTT. Protein sequence: CASSPDRGRGSPLHF.

The J gene is TRBJ1-3, the V gene TRBV6-5, with D perhaps TRBD1 (6 bases). This CDR3 contains 15 residues. The V and J ends lost 5 bases and 0 bases respectively, with 11 bases between them. CDR1 and CDR2 from the germline V gene are MNHEY and SVGAGI. The CDR3 spells CASSRGGPSGNTIYF. Here the CDR3 DNA reads TGTGCCAGCAGTAGGGGGGGACCCTCTGGAAACACCATATATTTT.